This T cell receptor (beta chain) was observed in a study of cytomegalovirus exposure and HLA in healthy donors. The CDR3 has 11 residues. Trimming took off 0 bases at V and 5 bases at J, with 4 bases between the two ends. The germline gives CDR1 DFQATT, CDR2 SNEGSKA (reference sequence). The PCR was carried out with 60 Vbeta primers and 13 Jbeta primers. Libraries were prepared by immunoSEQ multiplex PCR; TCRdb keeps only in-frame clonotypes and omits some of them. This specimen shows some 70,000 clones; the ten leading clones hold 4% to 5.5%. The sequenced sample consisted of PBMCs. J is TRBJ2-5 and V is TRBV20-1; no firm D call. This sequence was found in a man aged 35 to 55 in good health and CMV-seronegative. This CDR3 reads CSARDHETQYF. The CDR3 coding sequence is TGCAGTGCTAGAGATCATGAGACCCAGTACTTC.